Below are 32 T cell receptor beta chains sequenced from a single sample in a study of tumor-infiltrating lymphocytes in primary liver carcinoma. Constant-region priming of around 530 ng total RNA yielded TCR beta cDNA. Modified slightly, ARM-PCR produced TCR beta libraries over three nested multiplex PCR rounds. TRBV1-TRBV30 forward primers paired with a C-beta reverse primer drove the first two PCR rounds, approximately 11 cycles each. TCRdb recomputed calls from the multiplex PCR reads with MiXCR, one row per CDR3 protein. The sample consists of tens of thousands of distinct CDR3 sequences, approximately 78% of them appearing once. The tissue used was unsorted bulk material of 20-30 mg. RNA and DNA were co-extracted from it with the AllPrep DNA/RNA mini kit. Sequenced input: liver tumor tissue from sampling region 3. Subset here: tumor region T3, left-lateral pole. The receptors shown here come from a man aged 40-49 years with primary liver carcinoma and hepatitis B virus infection.

This clonotype occurred once. In this CDR3 the conserved last residue, phenylalanine or tryptophan, is missing, so a read error is likely. The V and J genes are TRBV6-1 and TRBJ2-7, with a tentative D call TRBD2 (6 bases). Germline loops: CDR1 MNHNS, CDR2 SASEGT. The CDR3 loop spans 14 amino acids. The germline V and J ends were trimmed by 11 bases and 5 bases, with 22 bases remaining between them. The CDR3 nucleotides are TGTGCCGCAGAACCCGTCGGGAGCTATCACGAGCAGTACTTA. Translated: CAAEPVGSYHEQYL.

This clonotype was observed a single time. Relative to the germline gene, one junction end is altered; a read error may explain this. The chain uses TRBV11-2 and TRBJ2-5, with 8 bases identical to TRBD2. CDR1 is SGHAT, CDR2 FQNNGV, per germline. CDR3 length: 16 residues. CDR3 in amino acids: CTSGQTPGGGKETQCF. CDR3 nucleotides: TGTACCAGCGGCCAGACTCCTGGCGGGGGGAAAGAGACCCAGTGCTTC. Combining the CDR3 with reference TRBV11-2 and TRBJ2-5 gives the whole variable domain EAGVAQSPRYKIIEKRQSVAFWCNPISGHATLYWYQQILGQGPKLLIQFQNNGVVDDSQLPKDRFSAERLKGVDSTLKIQPAKLEDSAVYLCTSGQTPGGGKETQCFGPGTRLLVL.

In its sample, this clonotype was seen a few times. At one boundary the junction diverges from the germline segment, which might be a read error. This rearrangement joins TRBV12-3 or TRBV12-4 to TRBJ1-1; the D is unclear. This CDR3 has 11 residues. CDR3 sequence reads: CASTQCAEAFF. In nucleotides, the CDR3 is TGTGCCAGCACCCAATGTGCTGAGGCTTTCTTT.

On this clonotype: Its ends do not fully match the called genes, so a read error is possible. The rearrangement links TRBV6-5 to TRBJ2-7, with 9 nucleotides matching TRBD1. Germline values: CDR1 MNHEY, CDR2 SVGAGI. The CDR3 runs to 14 residues. In DNA, the CDR3 is TGTGACAGCCCCTCCGGGACAGGGTATAACGAGGAATACTTC. Translation: CDSPSGTGYNEEYF.

In regard to this clonotype: A read error is possible here, since a much larger clone lies one base away. The rearrangement links TRBV7-2 to TRBJ2-5; the D call may be TRBD1 or TRBD2 (5 bases each). The CDR3 runs to 14 residues. The germline gives CDR1 SGHTA, CDR2 FQGNSA. Trimming shortened V by 5 bases and J by 2 bases, and 12 bases separated the two germline ends. The chain's CDR3 is CASSTRDAQETQYF. In DNA, the CDR3 is TGTGCCAGCAGCACCCGGGACGCTCAAGAGACCCAGTACTTC.

Concerning this clonotype itself: At one of its ends the junction is not consistent with the germline gene, which may arise from a read error. The rearrangement links TRBV4-3 to TRBJ2-7; D perhaps matches TRBD2 (6 bases). The CDR3 runs to 15 residues. Looked up from germline, CDR1 is LGHNA and CDR2 is YSLEER. The CDR3 coding sequence is TGCGCCAGCAGCCATTATCGGGAGACTCCCTACGAACAGTACTTC. This sequence encodes CASSHYRETPYEQYF.

This clonotype is judged medium-sized (0.01 to 0.1%). The chain joins TRBV10-3 to TRBJ2-5, with 8 bases fitting TRBD1. V was clipped by 3 bases and J by 5 bases; unmatched bases: 2. Germline CDR1 ENHRY, CDR2 SYGVKD. The CDR3 extends over 13 amino acids. Here the CDR3 reads CAISDRGRETQYF. The DNA for the CDR3 is TGTGCCATCAGTGACAGGGGGCGTGAGACCCAGTACTTC.

This clonotype has only a few counts. A much larger clonotype is one base distant, so this may be a read error. This sequence joins TRBV11-2 and TRBJ2-3; D is unresolved. V lost 0 bases, J lost 5 bases, and 9 bases lay in between. CDR3 length: 14 residues. Germline V gene lookup returns CDR1 SGHAT and CDR2 FQNNGV. As DNA, the CDR3 is TGTGCCAGCAGCTTAGAAAGAGGCATAGATACGCAGTATTTT. Its translation is CASSLERGIDTQYF.

Regarding this clonotype: The CDR3 does not close with the conserved phenylalanine or tryptophan, likely indicating a read error. No DNA is shown, since the ends of the CDR3 on it are uncertain; the CDR3 is the one TCRdb lists. The CDR3 protein is CASSQVLASTYNERLL. This chain joins TRBV4-3 and TRBJ2-1; the D call in the table, TRBD2, was not verified against the DNA. The CDR3 contains 16 residues when both ends are counted. Germline CDR1 and CDR2: LGHNA and YSLEER.

In its sample, this clonotype was seen many times. The genes are TRBV20-1 and TRBJ1-1; D might be TRBD1 (6 bases). Germline V gives CDR1 DFQATT, CDR2 SNEGSKA (reference sequence). This CDR3 comprises 13 residues. CDR3 sequence: CRAWGGMNTEAFF. CDR3 DNA: TGCAGAGCCTGGGGGGGCATGAACACTGAAGCTTTCTTT.

On this clonotype itself: Without the conserved terminal phenylalanine or tryptophan, this CDR3 likely stems from a read error. V and J are TRBV4-2 and TRBJ2-7; TRBD2 agrees at 9 bases. The trim removed 4 bases at V and 2 bases at J, leaving 12 bases unmatched. The CDR3 runs 17 residues. Germline V gives CDR1 LGHNA, CDR2 YNFKEQ. Here the CDR3 DNA reads TGTGCCAGCAGCCGAGTAAGCCGGGTAGCGGGAGCCTACGAGCAGTACATC. This translates into CASSRVSRVAGAYEQYI.

The V gene is TRBV11-2, the J gene TRBJ1-2; TRBD1 is a possible D gene (5 bases). V lost 5 bases to trimming and J lost 6 bases, with 16 bases between them. CDR1 SGHAT and CDR2 FQNNGV come from the germline V gene. The CDR3 totals 14 residues. The CDR3 loop reads CASSQMSGMDGYTF. The DNA of the CDR3 is TGTGCCAGCAGCCAAATGTCAGGGATGGATGGCTACACCTTC.

This clonotype was detected only once. The chain uses TRBV5-4 and TRBJ2-4, with D possibly being TRBD2 (6 bases). V was clipped by 4 bases and J by 8 bases, with 19 bases between them. This CDR3 comprises 15 residues. Germline V CDR1 and CDR2: SGHNT, YYREEE (reference sequence). The CDR3 coding sequence is TGTGCCAGCAGCGGAACTAGCTGGAGTACGCACATTCAGTACTTC. Translated: CASSGTSWSTHIQYF.

Ten or more counts support this clonotype. The chain couples TRBV10-3 to TRBJ1-1, with 8 bases aligning to TRBD1. V shed 6 bases and J 5 bases; nucleotides not matched to a gene: 5. This CDR3 contains 13 residues. CDR1 is ENHRY and CDR2 is SYGVKD in the germline V gene. The CDR3: CAISAGQGTEAFF. The CDR3 DNA follows: TGTGCCATCAGCGCCGGACAGGGAACTGAAGCTTTCTTT.

In the case of this clonotype: One end of the junction is discordant with germline, which a read error may explain. The rearrangement uses TRBV6-6 and TRBJ2-4, with a tentative D call TRBD1 (6 bases). This CDR3 spans 16 amino acids. The germline CDR1 and CDR2 sequences are MNHNY and SVGAGI (reference sequence). CDR3 loop: CASRGQFGLAKIIQYF. The CDR3 DNA sequence: TGTGCCAGCAGAGGACAGTTTGGATTAGCCAAAATCATTCAGTACTTC.

In this sample, this clonotype turned up once. A much larger clone lies a single base off, so this may be a read error. V is TRBV19 and J is TRBJ2-1; D gene uncertain. This CDR3 is 12 amino acids long. The V and J ends lost 6 bases and 5 bases respectively, with 8 bases between them. Germline CDR1 and CDR2: LNHDA and SQIVND (reference sequence). DNA for the CDR3: TGTGCCAGTAGCAGAGATCACAATGAGCAGTTCTTC. Protein: CASSRDHNEQFF.

As for this clonotype: The junction and the germline gene differ at one end; a read error may be behind it. V is TRBV5-4 and J is TRBJ1-2, with D maybe TRBD1 (5 bases). Germline V gene lookup returns CDR1 SGHNT and CDR2 YYREEE (reference sequence). The CDR3 totals 13 residues. The CDR3 nucleotides are TGTGTCAGCAGCTTTGTGTGGGACTGTGGCTACACCTTC. It encodes CVSSFVWDCGYTF.

Comment on this clonotype: A junction boundary mismatches the germline segment, possibly from a read error. The chain links TRBV6-1 to TRBJ2-7, with 7 bases identical to TRBD2. The CDR3 loop spans 18 amino acids. From germline, CDR1 is MNHNS and CDR2 SASEGT. Written as DNA, the CDR3 is TGCGCCAGGAGTGAACCCGGGACTACCCGAAGGGGCGATTACGAGCAGTACTTC. Residues: CARSEPGTTRRGDYEQYF.

The rearrangement uses TRBV29-1 and TRBJ2-1, with 7 bases identical to TRBD1. The J segment lost 6 bases and the V segment lost 4 bases, leaving 9 bases of the junction unmatched. This CDR3 spans 14 amino acids. Germline lookup yields CDR1 SQVTM and CDR2 ANQGSEA. In DNA, the CDR3 is TGCAGCGTTGTTAGACAGGGACCTTTCAATGAGCAGTTCTTC. As protein: CSVVRQGPFNEQFF.

This clonotype was seen a single time. Relative to the germline gene, one junction end is altered; a read error may explain this. The chain couples TRBV4-3 to TRBJ2-7, with a tentative D call TRBD1 (5 bases). The CDR3 contains 16 residues. CDR1 LGHNA and CDR2 YSLEER come from the germline V gene. CDR3 in DNA: TGCGCCAGCACCCAAGATTTGGGCAGGACACTCTACGAACAGTACTTC. Translated: CASTQDLGRTLYEQYF.

To note about this clonotype: With a much larger clone just one base away, this may be a read error. V is TRBV18 and J is TRBJ2-3, with TRBD1 identical over 8 bases. The CDR3 is 17 amino acids. Per the germline V gene, CDR1 is KGHSH and CDR2 is LQKENI. CDR3 nucleotide sequence: TGTGCCAGCTCACCACAAAACAGGGGGGCATCCACAGAAACGCAGTATTTT. Protein sequence: CASSPQNRGASTETQYF.

This clonotype came up many times. The J gene is TRBJ1-4, the V gene TRBV7-9; tentatively, D is TRBD1 (5 bases). V lost 4 bases and J 5 bases, leaving 11 bases between the germline ends. CDR1 is SEHNR, CDR2 FQNEAQ, per germline (reference sequence). The CDR3 runs 14 residues. The CDR3 protein is CASSSGRENEKLFF. For the CDR3, the DNA is TGTGCCAGCAGCTCGGGACGGGAAAATGAAAAACTGTTTTTT. The full variable domain, its missing parts supplied by reference TRBV7-9 and TRBJ1-4, is DTGVSQNPRHKITKRGQNVTFRCDPISEHNRLYWYRQTLGQGPEFLTYFQNEAQLEKSRLLSDRFSAERPKGSFSTLEIQRTEQGDSAMYLCASSSGRENEKLFFGSGTQLSVL.

The sample holds one count of this clonotype. One end of the junction varies from germline; a read error may be responsible. The chain is built from TRBV5-5 and TRBJ2-3; D gene ambiguous. Looked up from germline, CDR1 is SGHKS and CDR2 is YYEKEE (reference sequence). There are 15 residues in the CDR3. CDR3 sequence reads: CAISLHQAPAATQYF. CDR3 DNA sequence: TGTGCCATCAGCTTGCATCAGGCGCCCGCAGCTACGCAGTATTTT.

About this clonotype itself: A read error may account for a junction end that differs from germline. This sequence joins TRBV13 and TRBJ2-1; D may be TRBD1 or TRBD2 (6 bases each). CDR1 and CDR2 (germline): PRHDT, FYEKMQ (reference sequence). This CDR3 spans 15 amino acids. CDR3 region: CTSNLGGNSYNEQFF. The CDR3 region has the DNA TGTACCAGCAACTTAGGGGGGAACTCCTACAATGAGCAGTTCTTC. The full variable domain, rest sourced from reference TRBV13 and TRBJ2-1, is AAGVIQSPRHLIKEKRETATLKCYPIPRHDTVYWYQQGPGQDPQFLISFYEKMQSDKGSIPDRFSAQQFSDYHSELNMSSLELGDSALYFCTSNLGGNSYNEQFFGPGTRLTVL.

The chain is built from TRBV11-2 and TRBJ1-2; a weak D match, TRBD1 (5 bases). Trimming removed 11 bases at V and 11 bases at J, with 24 bases between. The CDR3 covers 13 residues. Germline V CDR1 and CDR2: SGHAT, FQNNGV. Here the CDR3 DNA reads TGTGCCTACAGCTTAGTGGGGACGTTTGGTTACACCTTC. The encoded protein is CAYSLVGTFGYTF.

This chain uses TRBV5-6 with TRBJ2-1; 7 nucleotides agree with TRBD1. This CDR3 contains 17 residues. V shed 8 bases and J 0 bases; nucleotides not matched to a gene: 14. Germline lookup yields CDR1 SGHDT and CDR2 YYEEEE. CDR3 DNA sequence: TGTGCCAGTGGCTTGGGAAACAGGGGCAGCTCCTACAATGAGCAGTTCTTC. Its protein is CASGLGNRGSSYNEQFF. The whole variable domain, filled in from reference TRBV5-6 and TRBJ2-1, reads DAGVTQSPTHLIKTRGQQVTLRCSPKSGHDTVSWYQQALGQGPQFIFQYYEEEERQRGNFPDRFSGHQFPNYSSELNVNALLLGDSALYLCASGLGNRGSSYNEQFFGPGTRLTVL.

In the case of this clonotype: The conserved phenylalanine or tryptophan normally closing the CDR3 is absent here, so this likely arose from a read error. The chain links TRBV6-1 to TRBJ2-2; 8 bases line up with TRBD2. The germline gives CDR1 MNHNS, CDR2 SASEGT. This CDR3 comprises 16 residues. V lost 2 bases to trimming and J lost 3 bases; unmatched junction nucleotides: 5. The CDR3 sequence: CASSEHGREYTGELFS. The CDR3 nucleotides read TGTGCCAGCAGTGAACACGGGAGGGAGTACACCGGGGAGCTGTTTTCT.

On this clonotype: A junction boundary mismatches the germline segment, possibly from a read error. The rearrangement joins TRBV19 to TRBJ2-7; D unresolved. The CDR3 is 14 residues long. CDR1 is LNHDA, CDR2 SQIVND, per germline (reference sequence). CDR3 region: CASSIGRGIYEHYF. CDR3 DNA sequence: TGTGCCAGTAGTATAGGTCGAGGAATCTACGAGCACTACTTC.

The rearrangement uses TRBV10-3 and TRBJ1-1; D possibly corresponds to TRBD1 (5 bases). This CDR3 has 16 amino acids. Germline V gene data show CDR1 as ENHRY and CDR2 as SYGVKD. V lost 5 bases, J lost 5 bases, and 21 bases lay in between. The chain's CDR3 is CAISYDSGQEGTEAFF. The CDR3 DNA is TGTGCCATCAGTTACGATAGTGGACAAGAGGGGACTGAAGCTTTCTTT.

On this clonotype: A junction boundary mismatches the germline segment, possibly from a read error. The V call is TRBV4-2, the J call TRBJ2-7; 9 bases fit TRBD2. Germline V CDR1 and CDR2: LGHNA, YNFKEQ. The CDR3 length is 16 residues. CDR3 protein: CASSQAASGISYEQYF. The CDR3 nucleotides are TGTGCCAGTAGCCAGGCGGCTAGCGGGATTTCCTACGAGCAGTACTTC.

Details on this clonotype: In this CDR3 the conserved last residue, phenylalanine or tryptophan, is missing, so a read error is likely. The chain couples TRBV6-2 or TRBV6-3 to TRBJ1-1; D gene unclear. Germline V gives CDR1 MNHEY, CDR2 SVGEGT. CDR3 length: 14 amino acids. The CDR3 DNA reads as TGTGCCAGCAGCTACCCAGAGCTGAACACTGGAGCTTTCCTT. Translated: CASSYPELNTGAFL.

This clonotype was found once. An end of the junction does not agree with germline; a read error may underlie this. V gene TRBV11-1 combines with J gene TRBJ2-3; possible D gene TRBD2, 6 bases. The germline V gene has CDR1 SGHAT and CDR2 FQDESV (reference sequence). This CDR3 region has 15 residues. The CDR3 is CTSSEGGALTDTQYF. The DNA for the CDR3 is TGTACCAGTAGCGAAGGCGGGGCTTTGACAGATACGCAGTATTTT. Full variable domain (missing parts from reference TRBV11-1 and TRBJ2-3): EAEVAQSPRYKITEKSQAVAFWCDPISGHATLYWYRQILGQGPELLVQFQDESVVDDSQLPKDRFSAERLKGVDSTLKIQPAELGDSAMYLCTSSEGGALTDTQYFGPGTRLTVL.